This T cell receptor beta chain was identified during a study of Graves' ophthalmopathy and Graves' hyperthyroidism. Whole-study findings and limits: Ophthalmopathy and stable hyperthyroidism were discriminated by a 13-signature model, with roughly 90% sensitivity and approximately 77% specificity.

This CDR3 is 14 amino acids long. Germline V gene data show CDR1 as MNHEY and CDR2 as SMNVEV (reference sequence). Trimming shortened V by 3 bases and J by 4 bases, and 12 bases separated the two germline ends. The authors amplified TCR beta CDR3 regions, and they did so from RNA transcripts for repertoire sequencing. Following a first-round RT-PCR that used HTBI primers, a second-round multiplex PCR was carried out. TCRdb re-called the multiplex PCR reads through MiXCR, storing one row per CDR3 protein. The repertoire holds over 650,000 distinct CDR3 sequences, with 35% to 50% as singletons. Only a few counts were recorded for this clonotype. Its antigen is as yet unknown.

The rearrangement joins TRBV27 to TRBJ1-1; the D gene is possibly TRBD1 (5 bases). Material: peripheral blood. This clonotype originated in an adult man with Graves' ophthalmopathy. CDR3 bases: TGTGCCAGCAGTTTTAGGGGCGACCCCACTGAAGCTTTCTTT. Amino acid sequence: CASSFRGDPTEAFF.